These T cell receptor beta chains were read from a single sample in a study of cytomegalovirus exposure and HLA in healthy donors. Using immunoSEQ multiplex PCR, the repertoire was profiled, and TCRdb retains in-frame clones only, with some absent. This table holds about 140,000 clones, approximately 83% found once. The sample taken for sequencing was PBMCs. These receptors originate from a male donor in good health and CMV-seronegative. The CDR3 runs from the conserved cysteine through the conserved F or W. Fields, in order: clone size, J gene, V gene, D gene, CDR3 protein, CDR3 DNA. A D gene is named only where the DNA matches it firmly. Size values are once, few and many counts, or a class for expanded clones, and some rows have none.

abundance: .
j_gene: TRBJ1-5
v_gene: TRBV19
d_gene: TRBD1
CDR3aa: CASMEGALPQHF
CDR3nt: TGTGCCAGTATGGAGGGGGCCCTGCCCCAGCATTTT

abundance: .
j_gene: TRBJ2-7
v_gene: TRBV30
d_gene: .
CDR3aa: CAWSVRWRRVPIEQYF
CDR3nt: TGTGCCTGGAGTGTACGGTGGCGGAGGGTCCCCATCGAGCAGTACTTC

abundance: .
j_gene: TRBJ2-7
v_gene: TRBV4-3
d_gene: .
CDR3aa: CASSHLTGTSYEQYF
CDR3nt: TGCGCCAGCAGCCATTTAACAGGAACTTCCTACGAGCAGTACTTC

abundance: once
j_gene: TRBJ2-7
v_gene: TRBV7-2
d_gene: .
CDR3aa: CASSATAEPTGQYF
CDR3nt: TGTGCCAGCAGCGCTACGGCCGAGCCGACTGGGCAGTACTTC

abundance: once
j_gene: TRBJ2-7
v_gene: TRBV6-5
d_gene: TRBD2
CDR3aa: CASSYVPGGYEQYF
CDR3nt: TGTGCCAGCAGTTACGTCCCGGGGGGCTACGAGCAGTACTTC

abundance: .
j_gene: TRBJ2-7
v_gene: TRBV4-1
d_gene: TRBD1
CDR3aa: CASSLSSSTGSNEQYF
CDR3nt: TGCGCCAGCAGCCTAAGTTCTTCGACAGGGAGTAACGAGCAGTACTTC

abundance: .
j_gene: TRBJ1-1
v_gene: TRBV29-1
d_gene: .
CDR3aa: CSVGGVGPEAFF
CDR3nt: TGCAGCGTTGGGGGCGTGGGGCCTGAAGCTTTCTTT

abundance: .
j_gene: TRBJ1-5
v_gene: TRBV27
d_gene: .
CDR3aa: CASSSIPTGVGQPQHF
CDR3nt: TGTGCCAGCAGTTCAATCCCGACCGGAGTAGGTCAGCCCCAGCATTTT

abundance: .
j_gene: TRBJ2-1
v_gene: TRBV28
d_gene: .
CDR3aa: CASSLAGDNEQFF
CDR3nt: TGTGCCAGCAGTTTAGCAGGGGACAATGAGCAGTTCTTC

abundance: .
j_gene: TRBJ2-3
v_gene: TRBV7-3
d_gene: TRBD2
CDR3aa: CASSLLAGLDTQYF
CDR3nt: TGTGCCAGCAGCTTACTAGCGGGACTTGATACGCAGTATTTT

abundance: .
j_gene: TRBJ2-2
v_gene: TRBV19
d_gene: .
CDR3aa: CAGQGSGELFF
CDR3nt: TGTGCCGGTCAGGGGTCCGGGGAGCTGTTTTTT

abundance: .
j_gene: TRBJ2-1
v_gene: TRBV5-1
d_gene: .
CDR3aa: CASSFPSNEQFF
CDR3nt: TGCGCCAGCAGCTTTCCTAGTAATGAGCAGTTCTTC

abundance: once
j_gene: TRBJ2-7
v_gene: TRBV19
d_gene: TRBD1
CDR3aa: CASSIDGTGIYEQYF
CDR3nt: TGTGCCAGTAGTATAGACGGGACAGGCATTTACGAGCAGTACTTC

abundance: .
j_gene: TRBJ1-3
v_gene: TRBV9
d_gene: .
CDR3aa: CASSVTHSSGNTIYF
CDR3nt: TGTGCCAGCAGCGTCACCCATAGCTCTGGAAACACCATATATTTT

abundance: .
j_gene: TRBJ2-7
v_gene: TRBV15
d_gene: TRBD2
CDR3aa: CATRRGEREGHEQYF
CDR3nt: TGTGCCACCCGCCGGGGGGAGCGGGAGGGGCACGAGCAGTACTTC

abundance: .
j_gene: TRBJ1-3
v_gene: TRBV6-5
d_gene: .
CDR3aa: CASSQGKTGNTIYF
CDR3nt: TGTGCCAGCAGTCAGGGCAAAACTGGAAACACCATATATTTT

abundance: .
j_gene: TRBJ2-7
v_gene: TRBV5-8
d_gene: .
CDR3aa: CASSGGVHHSVYEQYF
CDR3nt: TGTGCCAGTTCTGGCGGGGTCCACCACTCAGTGTACGAGCAGTACTTC

abundance: .
j_gene: TRBJ2-3
v_gene: TRBV29-1
d_gene: .
CDR3aa: CSATVTSSDTQYF
CDR3nt: TGCAGCGCGACCGTAACTAGTTCAGATACGCAGTATTTT

abundance: .
j_gene: TRBJ1-2
v_gene: TRBV7-6
d_gene: TRBD1
CDR3aa: CASSGGQGEANYGYTF
CDR3nt: TGTGCCAGCAGTGGCGGACAGGGGGAAGCTAACTATGGCTACACCTTC

abundance: .
j_gene: TRBJ1-6
v_gene: TRBV7-9
d_gene: TRBD1
CDR3aa: CASSSGTEPNSPLHF
CDR3nt: TGTGCCAGCAGCTCCGGGACAGAGCCTAATTCACCCCTCCACTTT

abundance: .
j_gene: TRBJ1-5
v_gene: TRBV6-5
d_gene: .
CDR3aa: CASRRGGPNQPQHF
CDR3nt: TGTGCCAGCAGACGAGGGGGACCCAATCAGCCCCAGCATTTT

abundance: .
j_gene: TRBJ2-5
v_gene: TRBV27
d_gene: TRBD2
CDR3aa: CASSFGGDWAQETQYF
CDR3nt: TGTGCCAGCAGTTTTGGGGGGGATTGGGCCCAAGAGACCCAGTACTTC

abundance: .
j_gene: TRBJ2-1
v_gene: TRBV10-1
d_gene: .
CDR3aa: CASSESGTEQFF
CDR3nt: TGCGCCAGCAGTGAGTCCGGGACAGAGCAGTTCTTC

abundance: .
j_gene: TRBJ2-5
v_gene: TRBV5-6
d_gene: TRBD2
CDR3aa: CASSAGLAGPRGSKYF
CDR3nt: TGTGCCAGCAGCGCGGGACTAGCGGGGCCTAGGGGTTCCAAATACTTC

abundance: .
j_gene: TRBJ2-3
v_gene: TRBV4-1
d_gene: TRBD2
CDR3aa: CASSHPTSVDTQYF
CDR3nt: TGCGCCAGCAGCCATCCGACTAGCGTAGATACGCAGTATTTT

abundance: .
j_gene: TRBJ2-2
v_gene: TRBV27
d_gene: TRBD2
CDR3aa: CASSFGSGSTGELFF
CDR3nt: TGTGCCAGCAGTTTTGGTAGCGGGAGCACCGGGGAGCTGTTTTTT

abundance: .
j_gene: TRBJ2-2
v_gene: TRBV5-4
d_gene: .
CDR3aa: CASSLRQGFTGELFF
CDR3nt: TGTGCCAGCAGCTTGCGCCAGGGATTCACCGGGGAGCTGTTTTTT

abundance: .
j_gene: TRBJ2-1
v_gene: TRBV27
d_gene: TRBD2
CDR3aa: CASGLAGNEQFF
CDR3nt: TGTGCCAGCGGCCTAGCGGGCAATGAGCAGTTCTTC

abundance: .
j_gene: TRBJ1-3
v_gene: TRBV6-6
d_gene: TRBD1
CDR3aa: CASSVTQGLAGNTIYF
CDR3nt: TGTGCCAGCAGTGTGACACAGGGGTTGGCCGGAAACACCATATATTTT

abundance: .
j_gene: TRBJ2-2
v_gene: TRBV27
d_gene: TRBD2
CDR3aa: CASQTSFSGRNTGELFF
CDR3nt: TGTGCCAGCCAAACCTCCTTTAGCGGGAGAAACACCGGGGAGCTGTTTTTT

abundance: .
j_gene: TRBJ2-3
v_gene: TRBV19
d_gene: .
CDR3aa: CASSPFSTDTQYF
CDR3nt: TGTGCCAGTAGTCCCTTTAGCACAGATACGCAGTATTTT

abundance: .
j_gene: TRBJ2-3
v_gene: TRBV27
d_gene: .
CDR3aa: CASSFTGEGTDTQYF
CDR3nt: TGTGCCAGCAGTTTTACGGGTGAGGGCACAGATACGCAGTATTTT

abundance: .
j_gene: TRBJ1-1
v_gene: TRBV6-5
d_gene: .
CDR3aa: CASSYSTGTEAFF
CDR3nt: TGTGCCAGCAGTTACTCCACGGGCACTGAAGCTTTCTTT

abundance: .
j_gene: TRBJ2-7
v_gene: TRBV19
d_gene: .
CDR3aa: CASSPSLEEVEYF
CDR3nt: TGTGCCAGTTCACCATCCCTAGAGGAGGTGGAGTACTTC

abundance: .
j_gene: TRBJ2-1
v_gene: TRBV19
d_gene: TRBD2
CDR3aa: CASRYSAGVSYNEQFF
CDR3nt: TGTGCCAGTAGGTATTCAGCGGGAGTCTCCTACAATGAGCAGTTCTTC

abundance: few
j_gene: TRBJ1-4
v_gene: TRBV2
d_gene: TRBD1
CDR3aa: CASSAGTANEKLFF
CDR3nt: TGTGCCAGCAGTGCTGGGACAGCGAATGAAAAACTGTTTTTT

abundance: .
j_gene: TRBJ1-5
v_gene: TRBV5-1
d_gene: TRBD1
CDR3aa: CASSLGDRGQPQHF
CDR3nt: TGCGCCAGCAGCTTAGGGGACAGGGGTCAGCCCCAGCATTTT

abundance: .
j_gene: TRBJ2-7
v_gene: TRBV9
d_gene: TRBD2
CDR3aa: CASSVGGGTYEQYF
CDR3nt: TGTGCCAGCAGCGTTGGGGGGGGAACCTACGAGCAGTACTTC

abundance: .
j_gene: TRBJ2-2
v_gene: TRBV11-2
d_gene: TRBD1
CDR3aa: CASSTPGGAGTGELFF
CDR3nt: TGTGCCAGCAGCACCCCAGGGGGCGCTGGGACCGGGGAGCTGTTTTTT

abundance: .
j_gene: TRBJ1-4
v_gene: TRBV13
d_gene: TRBD1
CDR3aa: CASSSRQGYEKLFF
CDR3nt: TGTGCCAGCAGCTCGAGACAGGGATATGAAAAACTGTTTTTT

abundance: .
j_gene: TRBJ1-1
v_gene: TRBV6-5
d_gene: .
CDR3aa: CASSSVVDSTEAFF
CDR3nt: TGTGCCAGCAGTAGCGTGGTGGATAGCACTGAAGCTTTCTTT

abundance: .
j_gene: TRBJ2-7
v_gene: TRBV10-2
d_gene: TRBD2
CDR3aa: CASKVAGEGDEQYF
CDR3nt: TGCGCCAGCAAGGTAGCGGGAGAGGGGGACGAGCAGTACTTC

abundance: .
j_gene: TRBJ2-1
v_gene: TRBV7-2
d_gene: .
CDR3aa: CASSLRDSDWQFF
CDR3nt: TGTGCCAGCAGCTTACGGGACTCCGATTGGCAGTTCTTC

abundance: .
j_gene: TRBJ2-1
v_gene: TRBV13
d_gene: .
CDR3aa: CASSFAGPIYNEQFF
CDR3nt: TGTGCCAGCAGCTTCGCAGGGCCTATATACAATGAGCAGTTCTTC

abundance: .
j_gene: TRBJ2-1
v_gene: TRBV7-3
d_gene: TRBD2
CDR3aa: CASSFRLAGVGEQFF
CDR3nt: TGTGCCAGCAGCTTCCGACTAGCGGGAGTAGGAGAGCAGTTCTTC

abundance: .
j_gene: TRBJ2-1
v_gene: TRBV4-3
d_gene: TRBD2
CDR3aa: CASSIAGGYNEQFF
CDR3nt: TGCGCCAGCAGCATAGCGGGAGGATACAATGAGCAGTTCTTC

abundance: .
j_gene: TRBJ1-3
v_gene: TRBV7-2
d_gene: .
CDR3aa: CASRPSGRVGNTIYF
CDR3nt: TGTGCCAGCCGCCCTTCCGGCAGGGTAGGAAACACCATATATTTT

abundance: few
j_gene: TRBJ2-1
v_gene: TRBV30
d_gene: .
CDR3aa: CASSGGAYNEQFF
CDR3nt: TGTGCCTCTTCGGGCGGGGCGTACAATGAGCAGTTCTTC

abundance: .
j_gene: TRBJ2-1
v_gene: TRBV20-1
d_gene: .
CDR3aa: CSGRDNEQFF
CDR3nt: TGCAGTGGGAGGGACAATGAGCAGTTCTTC

abundance: .
j_gene: TRBJ2-3
v_gene: TRBV7-3
d_gene: .
CDR3aa: CASRRGGAVDTQYF
CDR3nt: TGTGCCAGCAGGCGGGGAGGAGCAGTAGATACGCAGTATTTT

abundance: .
j_gene: TRBJ1-5
v_gene: TRBV4-2
d_gene: .
CDR3aa: CASSQAWQSNQPQHF
CDR3nt: TGTGCCAGCAGCCAAGCTTGGCAGAGCAATCAGCCCCAGCATTTT

abundance: few
j_gene: TRBJ2-7
v_gene: TRBV30
d_gene: TRBD2
CDR3aa: CAWTVGGSLSEQYF
CDR3nt: TGTGCCTGGACAGTCGGCGGGAGTCTGAGTGAGCAGTACTTC

abundance: .
j_gene: TRBJ2-7
v_gene: TRBV27
d_gene: .
CDR3aa: CASSPTGNPYYEQYF
CDR3nt: TGTGCCAGCAGTCCCACAGGGAACCCTTACTACGAGCAGTACTTC

abundance: .
j_gene: TRBJ2-5
v_gene: TRBV5-1
d_gene: TRBD2
CDR3aa: CASSALAGALQETQYF
CDR3nt: TGCGCCAGCAGCGCCCTAGCGGGAGCGCTCCAAGAGACCCAGTACTTC

abundance: .
j_gene: TRBJ2-2
v_gene: TRBV30
d_gene: TRBD2
CDR3aa: CAWSGTSNTGELFF
CDR3nt: TGTGCCTGGAGTGGGACTAGCAACACCGGGGAGCTGTTTTTT

abundance: .
j_gene: TRBJ2-2
v_gene: TRBV27
d_gene: .
CDR3aa: CASSLAGPGELFF
CDR3nt: TGTGCCAGCAGTTTGGCGGGGCCCGGGGAGCTGTTTTTT

abundance: .
j_gene: TRBJ2-7
v_gene: TRBV2
d_gene: TRBD2
CDR3aa: CASRHGLAGGPNAYEQYF
CDR3nt: TGTGCCAGCAGGCATGGACTAGCGGGAGGGCCCAACGCCTACGAGCAGTACTTC

abundance: .
j_gene: TRBJ2-1
v_gene: TRBV11-2
d_gene: TRBD2
CDR3aa: CASSLVAGGHYNEQFF
CDR3nt: TGTGCCAGCAGCTTAGTTGCGGGAGGGCACTACAATGAGCAGTTCTTC

abundance: .
j_gene: TRBJ2-1
v_gene: TRBV7-9
d_gene: TRBD2
CDR3aa: CASSSWTSGSYEQFF
CDR3nt: TGTGCCAGCAGCTCGTGGACTAGCGGGAGTTATGAGCAGTTCTTC